This T cell receptor (beta chain) is from a study of T cells in localized non-small cell lung cancer. Study-level findings and limits: Owing to sequencing of a solitary tumor region, heterogeneity cannot be discounted.

Trimming took off 3 bases at V and 0 bases at J, with 0 bases between the two ends. There are 12 residues in the CDR3. The germline V gene encodes CDR1 SGDLS and CDR2 YYNGEE. Using immunoSEQ multiplex PCR, the repertoire was profiled, and TCRdb retains in-frame clones only, with some absent. The repertoire holds 53,000 or so clones, with approximately 80% as singletons. In the case of this clone: Its cognate antigen is unknown.

The sample in question was peripheral blood mononuclear cells, obtained before any cancer treatment. The receptor comes from a man between 35 and 75 years old with stage III lung adenocarcinoma. The chain recombines TRBV9 with TRBJ2-2; D unresolved. CDR3 DNA: TGTGCCAGCAGCGCGAACACCGGGGAGCTGTTTTTT. Protein product: CASSANTGELFF.